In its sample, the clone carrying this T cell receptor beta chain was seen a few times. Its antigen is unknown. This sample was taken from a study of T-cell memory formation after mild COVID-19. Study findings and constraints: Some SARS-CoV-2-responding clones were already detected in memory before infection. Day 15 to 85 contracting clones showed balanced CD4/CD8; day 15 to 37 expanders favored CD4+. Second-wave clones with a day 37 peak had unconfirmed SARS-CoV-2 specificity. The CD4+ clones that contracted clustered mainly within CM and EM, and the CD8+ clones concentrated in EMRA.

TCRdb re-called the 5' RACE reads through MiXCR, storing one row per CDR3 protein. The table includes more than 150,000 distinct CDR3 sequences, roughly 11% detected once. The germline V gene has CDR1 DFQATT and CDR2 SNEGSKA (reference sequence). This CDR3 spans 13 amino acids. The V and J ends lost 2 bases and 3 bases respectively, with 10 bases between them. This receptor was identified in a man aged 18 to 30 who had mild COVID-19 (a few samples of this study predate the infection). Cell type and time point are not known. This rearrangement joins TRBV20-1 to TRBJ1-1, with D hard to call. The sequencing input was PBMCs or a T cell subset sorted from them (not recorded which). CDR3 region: CSARSMGYTEAFF. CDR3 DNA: TGCAGTGCTAGATCAATGGGCTACACTGAAGCTTTCTTT.